This TCR beta chain derives from a study of T cell clones after liver transplantation. Overall study context: In this trial, immunosuppression withdrawal was attempted within 2 years of liver transplant. TCRbeta sequencing after a pre-transplant mixed lymphocyte reaction identified graft-donor-reactive clones, later tracked in post-transplant blood. Broader study findings: Circulating graft-donor-reactive CD4 TCRbeta sequences fell significantly post-transplant in 5 of 8 subjects. Small, mixed patient groups and varying post-transplant times limit these conclusions.

This clone has a single count. What it binds is unknown. Sequencing used immunoSEQ multiplex PCR; TCRdb keeps in-frame clones, though not all of them. The sample has under 55,000 clones, roughly nine tenths seen once; the top ten hold about 15%. This CDR3 contains 14 residues. Between the trimmed V and J ends, which lost 5 bases and 0 bases, there was a span of 7 bases. Germline CDR1 is SGHAT and CDR2 is FQNNGV. The sequence was collected from a human patient who received a liver transplant. Some T cells could come from the graft donor. Source: CD8+ T cells from blood, taken 12 months after liver transplant. The chain links TRBV11-2 to TRBJ1-4; D remains unclear. The CDR3 DNA reads as TGTGCCAGCAGCCTCGTTGCAACTAATGAAAAACTGTTTTTT. It yields the protein CASSLVATNEKLFF.